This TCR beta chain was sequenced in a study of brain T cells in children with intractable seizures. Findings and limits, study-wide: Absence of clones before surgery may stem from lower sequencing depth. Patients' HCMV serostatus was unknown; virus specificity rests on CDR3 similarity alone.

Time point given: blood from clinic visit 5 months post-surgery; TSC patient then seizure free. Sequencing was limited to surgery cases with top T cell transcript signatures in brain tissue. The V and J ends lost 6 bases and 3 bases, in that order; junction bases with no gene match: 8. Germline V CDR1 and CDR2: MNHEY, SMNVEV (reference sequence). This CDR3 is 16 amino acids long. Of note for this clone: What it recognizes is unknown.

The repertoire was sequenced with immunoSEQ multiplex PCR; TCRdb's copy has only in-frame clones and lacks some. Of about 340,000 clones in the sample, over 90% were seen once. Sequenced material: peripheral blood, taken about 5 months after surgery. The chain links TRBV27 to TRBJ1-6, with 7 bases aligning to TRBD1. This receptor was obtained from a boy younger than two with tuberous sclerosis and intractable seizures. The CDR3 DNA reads TGTGCCAGCAGGCCACACGGGACAGACTATAATTCACCCCTCCACTTT. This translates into CASRPHGTDYNSPLHF.